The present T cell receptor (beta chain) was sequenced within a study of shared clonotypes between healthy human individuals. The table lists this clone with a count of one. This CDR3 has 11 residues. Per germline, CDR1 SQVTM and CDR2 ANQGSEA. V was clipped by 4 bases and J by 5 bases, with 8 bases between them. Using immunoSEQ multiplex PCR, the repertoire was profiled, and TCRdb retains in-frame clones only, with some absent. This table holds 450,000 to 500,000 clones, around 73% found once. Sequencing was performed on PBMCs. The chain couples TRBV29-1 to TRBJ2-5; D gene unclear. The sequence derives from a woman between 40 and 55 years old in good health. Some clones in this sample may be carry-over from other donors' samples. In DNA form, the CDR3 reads TGCAGCGTTGCCCCCGAGGAGACCCAGTACTTC. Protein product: CSVAPEETQYF.